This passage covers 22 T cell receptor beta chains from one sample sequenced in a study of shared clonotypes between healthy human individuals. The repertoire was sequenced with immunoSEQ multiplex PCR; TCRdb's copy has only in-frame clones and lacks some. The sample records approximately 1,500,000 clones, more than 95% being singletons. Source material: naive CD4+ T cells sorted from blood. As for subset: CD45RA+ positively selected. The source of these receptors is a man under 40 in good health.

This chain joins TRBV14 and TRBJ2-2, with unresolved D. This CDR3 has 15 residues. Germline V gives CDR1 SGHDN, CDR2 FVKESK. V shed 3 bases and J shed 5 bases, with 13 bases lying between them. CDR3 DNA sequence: TGTGCCAGCAGCCATCCGCCGAAGGGTACCGGGGAGCTGTTTTTT. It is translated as CASSHPPKGTGELFF.

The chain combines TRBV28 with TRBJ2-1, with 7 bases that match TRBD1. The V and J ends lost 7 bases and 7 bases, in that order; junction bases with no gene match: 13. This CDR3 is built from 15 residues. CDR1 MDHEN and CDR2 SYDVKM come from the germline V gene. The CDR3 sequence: CASTHGDSRLNEQFF. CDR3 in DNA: TGTGCCAGCACCCACGGGGACAGTCGGCTGAATGAGCAGTTCTTC.

The CDR3 spells CASSSPQGFHEQYF. The CDR3 DNA sequence: TGTGCCAGCAGTTCCCCTCAGGGCTTCCACGAGCAGTACTTC. V gene TRBV28 combines with J gene TRBJ2-7; D is possibly TRBD1 (5 bases). V lost 4 bases to trimming and J lost 5 bases, with 15 bases between them. Germline V lookup: CDR1 MDHEN, CDR2 SYDVKM. This CDR3 is 14 amino acids long.

The CDR3 nucleotides are TGTGCCAGCAGCTTCGGCGGGACTGTCACCGGGGAGCTGTTTTTT. The encoded protein is CASSFGGTVTGELFF. The chain uses TRBV7-9 and TRBJ2-2, with a weak D call TRBD2 (6 bases). Looked up from germline, CDR1 is SEHNR and CDR2 is FQNEAQ (reference sequence). The CDR3 runs to 15 residues. Trimming took 3 bases from V and 4 from J, leaving 12 bases between them. Looking up the rest from reference TRBV7-9 and TRBJ2-2 gives the full variable domain: DTGVSQNPRHKITKRGQNVTFRCDPISEHNRLYWYRQTLGQGPEFLTYFQNEAQLEKSRLLSDRFSAERPKGSFSTLEIQRTEQGDSAMYLCASSFGGTVTGELFFGEGSRLTVL.

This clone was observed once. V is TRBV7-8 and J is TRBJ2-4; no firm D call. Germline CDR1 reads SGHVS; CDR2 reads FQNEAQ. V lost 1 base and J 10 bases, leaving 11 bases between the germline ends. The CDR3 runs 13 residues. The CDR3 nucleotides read TGTGCCAGCAGCTTAGGCGTCAGTCAGATTCAGTACTTC. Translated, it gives CASSLGVSQIQYF.

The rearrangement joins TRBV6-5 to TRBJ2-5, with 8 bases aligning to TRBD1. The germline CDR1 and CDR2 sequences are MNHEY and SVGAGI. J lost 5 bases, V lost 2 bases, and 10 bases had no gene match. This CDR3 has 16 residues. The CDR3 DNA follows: TGTGCCAGCAGTTACCTTACAGGGGGTAATTTTGAGACCCAGTACTTC. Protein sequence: CASSYLTGGNFETQYF.

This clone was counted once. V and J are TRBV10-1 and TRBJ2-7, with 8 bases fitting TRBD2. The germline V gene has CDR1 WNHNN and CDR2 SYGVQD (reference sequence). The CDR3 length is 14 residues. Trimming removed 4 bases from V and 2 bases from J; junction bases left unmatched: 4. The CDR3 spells CASSGQREPYEQYF. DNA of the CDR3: TGCGCCAGCAGTGGTCAGCGGGAGCCCTACGAGCAGTACTTC.

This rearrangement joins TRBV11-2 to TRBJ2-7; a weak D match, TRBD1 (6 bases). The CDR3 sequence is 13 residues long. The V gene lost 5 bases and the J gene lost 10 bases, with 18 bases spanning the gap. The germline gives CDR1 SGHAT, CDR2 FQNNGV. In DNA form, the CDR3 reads TGTGCCAGCAGCCTCAGGGGTTCTAGCCGCCAGTACTTC. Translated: CASSLRGSSRQYF.

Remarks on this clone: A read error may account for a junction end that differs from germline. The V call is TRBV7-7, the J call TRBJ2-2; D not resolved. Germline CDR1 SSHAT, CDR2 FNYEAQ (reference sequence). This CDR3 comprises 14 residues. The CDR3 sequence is CASSPTRLAGELFF. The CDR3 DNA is TGTGCTAGCAGCCCCACCAGATTAGCCGGGGAGCTGTTTTTT.

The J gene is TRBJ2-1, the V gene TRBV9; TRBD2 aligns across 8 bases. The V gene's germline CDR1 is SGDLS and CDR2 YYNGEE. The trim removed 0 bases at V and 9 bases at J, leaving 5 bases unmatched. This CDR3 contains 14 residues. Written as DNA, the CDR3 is TGTGCCAGCAGCGTAGCGGGGGGGAGTGTTGAGCAGTTCTTC. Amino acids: CASSVAGGSVEQFF. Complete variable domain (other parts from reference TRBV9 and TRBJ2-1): DSGVTQTPKHLITATGQRVTLRCSPRSGDLSVYWYQQSLDQGLQFLIQYYNGEERAKGNILERFSAQQFPDLHSELNLSSLELGDSALYFCASSVAGGSVEQFFGPGTRLTVL.

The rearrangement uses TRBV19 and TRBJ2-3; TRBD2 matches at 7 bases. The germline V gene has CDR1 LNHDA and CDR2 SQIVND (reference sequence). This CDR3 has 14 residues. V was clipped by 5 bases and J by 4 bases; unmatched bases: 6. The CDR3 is CASSVLGRADTQYF. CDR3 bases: TGTGCCAGTAGTGTACTAGGGAGGGCAGATACGCAGTATTTT.

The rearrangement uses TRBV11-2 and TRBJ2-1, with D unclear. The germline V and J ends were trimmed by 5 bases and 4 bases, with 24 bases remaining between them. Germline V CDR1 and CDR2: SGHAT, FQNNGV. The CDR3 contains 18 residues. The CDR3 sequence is CASSKNPGPNIRYNEQFF. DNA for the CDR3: TGTGCCAGCAGCAAAAACCCGGGCCCGAACATAAGGTACAATGAGCAGTTCTTC.

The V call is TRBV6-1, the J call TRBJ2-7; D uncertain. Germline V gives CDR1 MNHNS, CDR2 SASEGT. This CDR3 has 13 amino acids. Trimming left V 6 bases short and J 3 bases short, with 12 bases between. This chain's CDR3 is CASRRNWLYEQYF. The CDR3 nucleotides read TGTGCCAGCAGGAGGAACTGGCTCTACGAGCAGTACTTC.

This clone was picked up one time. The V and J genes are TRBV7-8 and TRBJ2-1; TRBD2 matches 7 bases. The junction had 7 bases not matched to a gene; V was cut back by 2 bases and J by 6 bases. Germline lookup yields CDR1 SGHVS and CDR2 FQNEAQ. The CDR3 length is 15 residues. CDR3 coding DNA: TGTGCCAGCAGCTTACCGCGGGAGCATGTCAATGAGCAGTTCTTC. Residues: CASSLPREHVNEQFF. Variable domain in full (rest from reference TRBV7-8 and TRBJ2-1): GAGVSQSPRYKVAKRGQDVALRCDPISGHVSLFWYQQALGQGPEFLTYFQNEAQLDKSGLPSDRFFAERPEGSVSTLKIQRTQQEDSAVYLCASSLPREHVNEQFFGPGTRLTVL.

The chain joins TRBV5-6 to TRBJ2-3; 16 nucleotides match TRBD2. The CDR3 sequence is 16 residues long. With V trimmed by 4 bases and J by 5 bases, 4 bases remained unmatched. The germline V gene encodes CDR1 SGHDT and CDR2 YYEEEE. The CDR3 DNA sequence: TGTGCCAGCAGCCCTGGGACTAGCGGGAGGGGAGATACGCAGTATTTT. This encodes CASSPGTSGRGDTQYF.

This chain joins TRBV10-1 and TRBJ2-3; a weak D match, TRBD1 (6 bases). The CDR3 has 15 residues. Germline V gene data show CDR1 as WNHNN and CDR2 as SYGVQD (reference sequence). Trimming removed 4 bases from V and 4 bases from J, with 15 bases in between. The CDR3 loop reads CASSATGRSADTQYF. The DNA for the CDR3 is TGCGCCAGCAGTGCGACAGGACGTTCGGCAGATACGCAGTATTTT.

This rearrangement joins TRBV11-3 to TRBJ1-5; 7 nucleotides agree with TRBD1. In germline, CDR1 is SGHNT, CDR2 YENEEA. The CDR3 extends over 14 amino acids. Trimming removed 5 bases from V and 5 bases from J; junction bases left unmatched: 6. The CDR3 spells CASSPQGGDQPQHF. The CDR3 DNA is TGTGCCAGCAGCCCCCAGGGGGGTGATCAGCCCCAGCATTTT.

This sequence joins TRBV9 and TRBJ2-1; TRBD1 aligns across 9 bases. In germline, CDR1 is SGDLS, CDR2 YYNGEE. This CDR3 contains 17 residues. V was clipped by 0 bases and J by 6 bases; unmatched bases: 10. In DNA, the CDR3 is TGTGCCAGCAGCGTAGACCCCGGGACAGGGCGGATCAATGAGCAGTTCTTC. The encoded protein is CASSVDPGTGRINEQFF. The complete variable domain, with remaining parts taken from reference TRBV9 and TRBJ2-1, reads DSGVTQTPKHLITATGQRVTLRCSPRSGDLSVYWYQQSLDQGLQFLIQYYNGEERAKGNILERFSAQQFPDLHSELNLSSLELGDSALYFCASSVDPGTGRINEQFFGPGTRLTVL.

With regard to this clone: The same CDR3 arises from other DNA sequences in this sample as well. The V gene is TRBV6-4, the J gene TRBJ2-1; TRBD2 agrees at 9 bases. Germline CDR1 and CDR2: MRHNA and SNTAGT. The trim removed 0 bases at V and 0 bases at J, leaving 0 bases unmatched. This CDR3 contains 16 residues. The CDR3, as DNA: TGTGCCAGCAGTGACTCGACTAGCGGCTCCTACAATGAGCAGTTCTTC. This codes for CASSDSTSGSYNEQFF.

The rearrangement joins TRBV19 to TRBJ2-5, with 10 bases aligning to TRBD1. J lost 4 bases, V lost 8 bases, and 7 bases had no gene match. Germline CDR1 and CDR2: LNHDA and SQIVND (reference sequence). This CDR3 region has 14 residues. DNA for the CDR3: TGTGCCAGTGGATCGACAGGGGGCTTAGAGACCCAGTACTTC. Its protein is CASGSTGGLETQYF.

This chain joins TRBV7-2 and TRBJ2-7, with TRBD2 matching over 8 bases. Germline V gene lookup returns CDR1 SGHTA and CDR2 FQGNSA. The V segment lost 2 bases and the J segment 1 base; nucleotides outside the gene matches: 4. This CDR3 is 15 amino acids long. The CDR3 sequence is CASSLQAGVSYEQYF. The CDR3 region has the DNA TGTGCCAGCAGCTTACAAGCGGGAGTGTCCTACGAGCAGTACTTC.

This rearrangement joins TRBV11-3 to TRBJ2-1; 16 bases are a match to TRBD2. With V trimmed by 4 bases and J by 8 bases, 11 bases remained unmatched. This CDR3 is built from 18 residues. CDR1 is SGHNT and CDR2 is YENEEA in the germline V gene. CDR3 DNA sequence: TGTGCCAGCAGCTCGGGACTAGCGGGAGGGGATGGCCGGGATGAGCAGTTCTTC. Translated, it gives CASSSGLAGGDGRDEQFF. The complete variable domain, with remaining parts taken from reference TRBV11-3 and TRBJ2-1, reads EAGVVQSPRYKIIEKKQPVAFWCNPISGHNTLYWYLQNLGQGPELLIRYENEEAVDDSQLPKDRFSAERLKGVDSTLKIQPAELGDSAVYLCASSSGLAGGDGRDEQFFGPGTRLTVL.